Following are 5 T cell receptor beta chains from one sample sequenced in a study of T cells after yellow fever vaccination. Each CDR3 protein gets one entry after TCRdb re-called the 5' RACE reads with MiXCR. This sample has some 200,000 distinct CDR3 sequences, with approximately 10% found just once. The sample in question was CD8+ T cells sorted from PBMCs, obtained 15 days after the yellow fever booster vaccination. The source is a man aged 18 to 30 who received the YFV17D yellow fever vaccine.

This clonotype was detected a few times. This rearrangement joins TRBV6-2 or TRBV6-3 to TRBJ1-1; a weak D match, TRBD1 (5 bases). V was cut by 6 bases and J by 4 bases, with 18 bases left in between. Germline V gives CDR1 MNHEY, CDR2 SVGEGT. The length of the CDR3 is 15 residues. DNA for the CDR3: TGTGCCAGCAGCCTCTCGTCCCCAAGGGGCACTGAAGCTTTCTTT. Amino acids: CASSLSSPRGTEAFF.

The chain recombines TRBV18 with TRBJ1-1; TRBD1 might be the D (5 bases). The V and J ends lost 4 bases and 3 bases respectively, with 9 bases between them. Germline CDR1 reads KGHSH; CDR2 reads LQKENI. This CDR3 has 13 amino acids. The CDR3 protein is CASSLREDTEAFF. CDR3 nucleotide sequence: TGTGCCAGCTCACTCAGGGAGGACACTGAAGCTTTCTTT.

This rearrangement joins TRBV6-5 to TRBJ1-2, with TRBD1 matching over 11 bases. The CDR3 has 14 residues. J was trimmed by 5 bases and V by 5 bases; bases with no gene match: 4. The germline V gene has CDR1 MNHEY and CDR2 SVGAGI. The chain's CDR3 is CASSRTGGGYGYTF. In DNA, the CDR3 is TGTGCCAGCAGTCGGACAGGGGGCGGGTATGGCTACACCTTC.

V is TRBV7-3 and J is TRBJ2-5, with D possibly being TRBD2 (7 bases). The CDR3 spans 16 residues. V was clipped by 2 bases and J by 2 bases, with 15 bases between them. Per germline, CDR1 SGHTA and CDR2 FQGTGA. CDR3 in amino acids: CASSLVGGAPQETQYF. In nucleotides, the CDR3 is TGTGCCAGCAGCTTAGTAGGGGGGGCTCCTCAAGAGACCCAGTACTTC.

This clonotype was seen many times. The chain carries TRBV14 and TRBJ2-3, with 8 nucleotides matching TRBD2. The CDR3 is made up of 16 amino acids. Germline assignment: CDR1 SGHDN and CDR2 FVKESK. V shed 4 bases and J 4 bases; nucleotides not matched to a gene: 10. CDR3 region: CASSRGTRGVADTQYF. CDR3 DNA sequence: TGTGCCAGCAGCCGAGGGACTAGAGGCGTCGCAGATACGCAGTATTTT.